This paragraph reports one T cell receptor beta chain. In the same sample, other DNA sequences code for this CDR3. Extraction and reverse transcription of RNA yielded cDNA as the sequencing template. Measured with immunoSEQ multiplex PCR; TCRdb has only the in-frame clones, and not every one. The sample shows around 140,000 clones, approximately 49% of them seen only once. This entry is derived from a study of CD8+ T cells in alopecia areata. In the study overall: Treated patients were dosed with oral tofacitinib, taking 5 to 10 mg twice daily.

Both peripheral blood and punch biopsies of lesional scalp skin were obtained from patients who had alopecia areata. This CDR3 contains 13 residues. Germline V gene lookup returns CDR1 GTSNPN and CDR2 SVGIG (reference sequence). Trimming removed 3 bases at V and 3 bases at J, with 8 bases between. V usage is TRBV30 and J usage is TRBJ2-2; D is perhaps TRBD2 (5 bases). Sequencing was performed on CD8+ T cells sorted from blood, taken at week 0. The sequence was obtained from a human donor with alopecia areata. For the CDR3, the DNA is TGTGCCTGGAGCTTCGGGGACACCGGGGAGCTGTTTTTT. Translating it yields CAWSFGDTGELFF.